This passage covers 26 T cell receptor beta chains from one sample sequenced in a study of CD8+CD57+ T cells in acquired aplastic anemia. For CDR3 and TCR beta VDJ profiling, genomic DNA was the template used. A single record per CDR3 protein comes from TCRdb applying MiXCR to the reads. This table has under 500,000 distinct CDR3 sequences, 25% to 40% appearing once. Individuals selected for sequencing had exhibited CD8+CD57+ cell expansion on flow cytometry. The source material was sorted CD4+, CD8+, or CD8+CD57+ T cells (not recorded which) from PBMCs. These receptor sequences come from a human donor with aplastic anemia.

Comment on this clonotype: Its ends do not fully match the called genes, so a read error is possible. The rearrangement joins TRBV4-2 to TRBJ1-3; D is unresolved. This CDR3 is 16 amino acids long. CDR1 is LGHNA, CDR2 YNFKEQ, per germline. The CDR3 loop reads CASSQEIAGSGITIYF. Written as DNA, the CDR3 is TGTGCCAGCAGCCAAGAAATCGCCGGCTCTGGAATCACCATATATTTT.

The chain uses TRBV15 and TRBJ1-5; no clear D gene. V lost 0 bases, J lost 13 bases, and 10 bases lay in between. This CDR3 contains 12 residues. The V gene's germline CDR1 is LNHNV and CDR2 YYDKDF (reference sequence). The CDR3 sequence is CATSRDGPDQHF. CDR3 nucleotides: TGTGCCACCAGCAGAGATGGGCCTGATCAGCATTTT.

This chain joins TRBV30 and TRBJ2-1; D unresolved. V was clipped by 0 bases and J by 0 bases, with 12 bases between them. The CDR3 consists of 16 residues. CDR1 and CDR2 from the germline V gene are GTSNPN and SVGIG (reference sequence). The CDR3 bases are TGTGCCTGGAGTGTATCTCTGGCACTCTCCTACAATGAGCAGTTCTTC. Protein sequence: CAWSVSLALSYNEQFF.

V is TRBV5-5 and J is TRBJ1-5; unclear D gene. Per the germline V gene, CDR1 is SGHKS and CDR2 is YYEKEE (reference sequence). V shed 0 bases and J shed 3 bases, with 4 bases lying between them. The CDR3 loop spans 13 amino acids. The CDR3 region has the DNA TGTGCCAGCAGCTTGGAAGTCAATCAGCCCCAGCATTTT. It codes for CASSLEVNQPQHF.

This clonotype appeared once. The rearrangement links TRBV15 to TRBJ1-2, with D tentatively TRBD1 (5 bases). Trimming shortened V by 0 bases and J by 3 bases, and 11 bases separated the two germline ends. Germline V gene sequence: CDR1 LNHNV, CDR2 YYDKDF (reference sequence). The CDR3 extends over 15 amino acids. CDR3 in DNA: TGTGCCACCAGCAGAGATCAGGGCAGCTACTATGGCTACACCTTC. It is translated as CATSRDQGSYYGYTF. Complete variable domain (other parts from reference TRBV15 and TRBJ1-2): DAMVIQNPRYQVTQFGKPVTLSCSQTLNHNVMYWYQQKSSQAPKLLFHYYDKDFNNEADTPDNFQSRRPNTSFCFLDIRSPGLGDTAMYLCATSRDQGSYYGYTFGSGTRLTVV.

V gene TRBV7-2 combines with J gene TRBJ2-5; 7 bases line up with TRBD1. V trimming: 6 bases; J trimming: 5 bases; junction bases outside the gene matches: 9. This CDR3 spans 14 amino acids. CDR1 is SGHTA and CDR2 is FQGNSA in the germline V gene. CDR3 coding DNA: TGTGCCAGCAGGCACGGACAGGTTCTCGAGACCCAGTACTTC. It specifies CASRHGQVLETQYF.

The V gene is TRBV19, the J gene TRBJ1-5; the match to TRBD1 covers 11 bases. Per the germline V gene, CDR1 is LNHDA and CDR2 is SQIVND (reference sequence). Germline trimming cut 10 bases from V and 6 bases from J; bases unmatched to any gene: 2. CDR3 length: 12 amino acids. CDR3 DNA: TGTGCCACCGGGACAGGGGGTCAGCCCCAGCATTTT. Protein sequence: CATGTGGQPQHF. Supplemented by reference TRBV19 and TRBJ1-5, the full variable domain reads DGGITQSPKYLFRKEGQNVTLSCEQNLNHDAMYWYRQDPGQGLRLIYYSQIVNDFQKGDIAEGYSVSREKKESFPLTVTSAQKNPTAFYLCATGTGGQPQHFGDGTRLSIL.

The chain combines TRBV20-1 with TRBJ2-3; 10 nucleotides agree with TRBD2. Germline assignment: CDR1 DFQATT and CDR2 SNEGSKA (reference sequence). The ends lost 3 bases at V and 0 bases at J; junction bases unmatched: 3. The CDR3 runs 15 residues. CDR3 loop: CSASSGRTSTDTQYF. CDR3 in DNA: TGCAGTGCTAGTAGCGGGAGGACCAGCACAGATACGCAGTATTTT.

The genes are TRBV4-2 and TRBJ2-7, with D perhaps TRBD1 (6 bases). This CDR3 comprises 18 residues. Germline V CDR1 and CDR2: LGHNA, YNFKEQ. Trimming left V 0 bases short and J 6 bases short, with 24 bases between. The CDR3 sequence is CASSQDYYRAQRGGEQYF. The CDR3 DNA sequence: TGTGCCAGCAGCCAAGATTATTACAGGGCTCAGCGAGGGGGCGAGCAGTACTTC.

The chain has TRBV25-1 and TRBJ2-7, with 7 bases that match TRBD2. Germline loops: CDR1 MGHDK, CDR2 SYGVNS. CDR3 length: 16 amino acids. The junction had 9 bases not matched to a gene; V was cut back by 2 bases and J by 2 bases. For the CDR3, the DNA is TGTGCCAGCAGTGAAAATGGGAGGGTTGATACCTACGAGCAGTACTTC. It codes for CASSENGRVDTYEQYF.

This chain links TRBV5-4 with TRBJ1-1; maybe TRBD1 (6 bases). This CDR3 is 15 amino acids long. The V and J ends lost 3 bases and 1 base respectively, with 13 bases between them. The germline V gene has CDR1 SGHNT and CDR2 YYREEE (reference sequence). CDR3 sequence reads: CASSSNREGNTEAFF. The CDR3 DNA follows: TGTGCCAGCAGCTCCAACAGGGAGGGGAACACTGAAGCTTTCTTT.

This sequence joins TRBV18 and TRBJ1-6, with 7 positions matching TRBD1. Germline assignment: CDR1 KGHSH and CDR2 LQKENI. The ends lost 3 bases at V and 9 bases at J; junction bases unmatched: 11. This CDR3 comprises 16 residues. The CDR3 DNA sequence: TGTGCCAGCTCACCTGGGGCAAGACAGGGCACTTCACCCCTCCACTTT. As protein: CASSPGARQGTSPLHF.

This clonotype has ten or more counts. The chain has TRBV5-1 and TRBJ2-3; no clear D. This CDR3 has 13 amino acids. The germline V gene has CDR1 SGHRS and CDR2 YFSETQ. V lost 8 bases and J 1 base, leaving 11 bases between the germline ends. The CDR3 DNA follows: TGCGCCAGTTCAGAAGTTGGCACAGATACGCAGTATTTT. Translated, it gives CASSEVGTDTQYF.

This clonotype was seen at least ten times. The chain couples TRBV7-9 to TRBJ1-1, with D hard to call. The germline V and J ends were trimmed by 5 bases and 1 base, with 14 bases remaining between them. Germline CDR1 is SEHNR and CDR2 is FQNEAQ (reference sequence). CDR3 length: 15 residues. This chain's CDR3 is CASSPPGLENTEAFF. The CDR3 region has the DNA TGTGCCAGCAGCCCCCCCGGACTGGAGAACACTGAAGCTTTCTTT.

This sequence joins TRBV3-1 and TRBJ2-7; 8 bases agree with TRBD1. With V trimmed by 1 base and J by 6 bases, 8 bases remained unmatched. This CDR3 has 15 residues. In germline, CDR1 is LGHDT, CDR2 YNNKEL (reference sequence). CDR3 amino acids: CASSQVGQGGGEQYF. Written as DNA, the CDR3 is TGTGCCAGCAGCCAAGTTGGACAGGGAGGAGGCGAGCAGTACTTC.

This clonotype was recorded many times. The chain couples TRBV6-1 to TRBJ1-6, with TRBD1 as a possible D gene (6 bases). The CDR3 covers 13 residues. Germline CDR1 and CDR2: MNHNS and SASEGT. V gave up 5 bases and J gave up 9 bases, with 11 bases separating them. The CDR3 spells CASSPLGGSPLHF. As DNA, the CDR3 is TGTGCCAGCAGTCCTTTAGGGGGTTCACCCCTCCACTTT.

This clonotype was counted only a few times. Written as DNA, the CDR3 is TGTGCCACCAGCAGCCGGGACAACTATGGCTACACCTTC. This codes for CATSSRDNYGYTF. The chain uses TRBV15 and TRBJ1-2, with D possibly being TRBD1 (5 bases). Germline assignment: CDR1 LNHNV and CDR2 YYDKDF (reference sequence). The CDR3 sequence is 13 residues long. Between the trimmed V and J ends, which lost 3 bases and 2 bases, there was a span of 7 bases.

This clonotype was detected only a few times. The rearrangement links TRBV6-1 to TRBJ2-1; 9 bases are a match to TRBD1. Germline CDR1 and CDR2: MNHNS and SASEGT. This CDR3 is 15 amino acids long. The junction had 8 bases not matched to a gene; V was cut back by 4 bases and J by 7 bases. The CDR3 DNA reads TGTGCCAGCAGTGCCCCGGGACAGGGAGTAAATGAGCAGTTCTTC. Protein: CASSAPGQGVNEQFF.

V usage is TRBV20-1 and J usage is TRBJ2-3; no clear D gene. Germline V gene data show CDR1 as DFQATT and CDR2 as SNEGSKA (reference sequence). This CDR3 comprises 12 residues. V lost 3 bases, J lost 1 base, and 5 bases lay in between. Here the CDR3 DNA reads TGCAGTGCTAGTATGGGCACAGATACGCAGTATTTT. Its protein product is CSASMGTDTQYF.

This clonotype has ten or more counts. V gene TRBV2 combines with J gene TRBJ1-1; TRBD1 might be the D (5 bases). The CDR3 spans 14 residues. The ends were cut back, 3 bases at V and 1 base at J, with 9 bases in the middle. Germline V gives CDR1 SNHLY, CDR2 FYNNEI. The chain's CDR3 is CASSDRVGNTEAFF. In DNA form, the CDR3 reads TGTGCCAGCAGTGACAGGGTGGGGAACACTGAAGCTTTCTTT. Combining the CDR3 with reference TRBV2 and TRBJ1-1 gives the whole variable domain EPEVTQTPSHQVTQMGQEVILRCVPISNHLYFYWYRQILGQKVEFLVSFYNNEISEKSEIFDDQFSVERPDGSNFTLKIRSTKLEDSAMYFCASSDRVGNTEAFFGQGTRLTVV.

On this clonotype itself: A much more abundant neighbour one base away suggests this may be a read error. The chain joins TRBV19 to TRBJ1-2; the D gene is possibly TRBD1 (5 bases). Germline values: CDR1 LNHDA, CDR2 SQIVND (reference sequence). Trimming pared 7 bases from V and 2 bases from J, leaving 17 bases between. This CDR3 region has 15 residues. DNA of the CDR3: TGTGCCAGTAACTCGGTGAATGAGGGGAACTATGGCTACACCTTC. As protein: CASNSVNEGNYGYTF.

V gene TRBV11-1 combines with J gene TRBJ2-4; D is uncertain. The V gene's germline CDR1 is SGHAT and CDR2 FQDESV (reference sequence). V lost 6 bases and J lost 8, with 17 bases in between. The CDR3 runs to 14 residues. CDR3 sequence: CASSPSRSDYIQYF. In DNA form, the CDR3 reads TGTGCCAGCAGTCCGTCAAGGAGTGACTACATTCAGTACTTC.

This clonotype came up many times. V and J are TRBV7-9 and TRBJ2-1; no clear D. The CDR3 spans 12 residues. CDR1 is SEHNR, CDR2 FQNEAQ, per germline (reference sequence). Trimming took off 4 bases at V and 3 bases at J, with 4 bases between the two ends. DNA for the CDR3: TGTGCCAGCAGCTCGGTCTACAATGAGCAGTTCTTC. It is translated as CASSSVYNEQFF.

This clonotype was counted ten times or more. The J gene is TRBJ1-4, the V gene TRBV2; D remains ambiguous. V lost 7 bases and J 7 bases, leaving 13 bases between the germline ends. The germline V gene has CDR1 SNHLY and CDR2 FYNNEI. The CDR3 contains 13 residues. The CDR3 sequence: CASKGGSAEKLFF. CDR3 in DNA: TGTGCCAGCAAGGGCGGTTCTGCTGAAAAACTGTTTTTT.

This clonotype was counted ten times or more. This chain joins TRBV7-2 and TRBJ2-5, with 7 bases aligning to TRBD1. CDR1 and CDR2 (germline): SGHTA, FQGNSA. V lost 4 bases, J lost 4 bases, and 9 bases stayed unmatched. This CDR3 region has 15 residues. The CDR3 region has the DNA TGTGCCAGCAGCTCTACCCTTAACAGGGGAGAGACCCAGTACTTC. As protein: CASSSTLNRGETQYF.

This clonotype was recorded at least ten times. The chain links TRBV12-3 or TRBV12-4 to TRBJ1-2, with 8 bases identical to TRBD1. This CDR3 comprises 14 residues. With 7 bases clipped from V and 7 bases from J, the junction kept 11 bases outside the gene matches. The DNA of the CDR3 is TGTGCCAGCACACCAGGGGGCATCTGGCTTGGCTACACCTTC. It specifies CASTPGGIWLGYTF.